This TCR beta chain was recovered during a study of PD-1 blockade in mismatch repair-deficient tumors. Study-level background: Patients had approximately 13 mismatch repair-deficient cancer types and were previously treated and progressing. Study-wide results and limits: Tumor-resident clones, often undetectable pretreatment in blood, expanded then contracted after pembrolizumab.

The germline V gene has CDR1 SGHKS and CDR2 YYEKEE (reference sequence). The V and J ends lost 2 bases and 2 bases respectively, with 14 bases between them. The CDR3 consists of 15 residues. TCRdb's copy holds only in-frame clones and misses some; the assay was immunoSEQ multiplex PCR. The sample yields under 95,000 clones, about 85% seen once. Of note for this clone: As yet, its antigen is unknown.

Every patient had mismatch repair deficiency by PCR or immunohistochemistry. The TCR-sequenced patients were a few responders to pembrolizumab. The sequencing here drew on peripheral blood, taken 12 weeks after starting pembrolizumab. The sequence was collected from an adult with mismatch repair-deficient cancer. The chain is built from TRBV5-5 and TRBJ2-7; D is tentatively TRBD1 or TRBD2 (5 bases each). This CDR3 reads CASSFSWDAAYEQYF. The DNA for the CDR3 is TGTGCCAGCAGCTTCTCTTGGGACGCCGCCTACGAGCAGTACTTC.